This T cell receptor (beta chain) comes out of a study of regulatory and conventional T cells in RAG deficiency. Blood CD4+ CD25-low CD127-high conventional T cells supplied the genomic DNA template. The table came from immunoSEQ multiplex PCR; TCRdb's copy has only in-frame clones and leaves some out. The table has under 25,000 clones, around 96% seen once. Germline lookup yields CDR1 SGHRS and CDR2 YFSETQ. The ends were cut back, 0 bases at V and 5 bases at J, with 11 bases in the middle. This CDR3 has 14 amino acids. These data also formed part of another study, on regulatory T cells. That source adds: Amplification used 52 TRBV primers and 13 TRBJ primers.

This receptor was obtained from a human donor in good health. The sample was CD25- CD4+ T cells sorted from blood. The chain employs TRBV5-1 and TRBJ1-1; D gene unclear. The CDR3 region is CASSLGGGRTEAFF. The DNA of the CDR3 is TGCGCCAGCAGCTTGGGGGGAGGACGGACTGAAGCTTTCTTT.